Following are 28 T cell receptor beta chains from one sample sequenced in a study of T cell repertoires and HLA-DP antigens. These TCRs are of unknown antigen specificity. Generated by immunoSEQ multiplex PCR, the TCRdb table keeps only in-frame clones and is missing some. The repertoire holds around 100,000 clones, with over 90% as singletons. Source material: CD4+ T cells from PBMCs. The receptors were gathered from a woman aged 18 to 35 in good health and CMV-seronegative.

This rearrangement joins TRBV6-5 to TRBJ1-6; D not resolved. CDR3 length: 13 residues. Germline CDR1 reads MNHEY; CDR2 reads SVGAGI. Trimming cost V 7 bases and J 0 bases, with 4 bases left between them. Here the CDR3 DNA reads TGTGCCAGCACGTACTCCTATAATTCACCCCTCCACTTT. Translation: CASTYSYNSPLHF.

The chain links TRBV4-1 to TRBJ1-1; D gene uncertain. Germline V lookup: CDR1 MGHRA, CDR2 YSYEKL. Trimming removed 2 bases at V and 3 bases at J, with 13 bases between. CDR3 length equals 15 residues. CDR3 sequence reads: CASSQYSLDYTEAFF. CDR3 coding DNA: TGCGCCAGCAGCCAATACTCCTTGGACTACACTGAAGCTTTCTTT.

This chain connects TRBV5-1 to TRBJ2-7; 10 bases line up with TRBD2. Germline V lookup: CDR1 SGHRS, CDR2 YFSETQ. The J segment lost 7 bases and the V segment lost 3 bases, leaving 10 bases of the junction unmatched. The CDR3 totals 15 residues. CDR3 residues: CASSYGSGRASEQYF. DNA of the CDR3: TGCGCCAGCAGCTACGGAAGCGGGAGGGCCTCTGAGCAGTACTTC.

V is TRBV28 and J is TRBJ2-7, with D unresolved. Germline-derived CDR1 and CDR2 are MDHEN and SYDVKM. Trimming took 5 bases from V and 0 from J, leaving 14 bases between them. The CDR3 covers 15 residues. The CDR3 region is CASSPAHIRSYEQYV. The CDR3 DNA reads as TGTGCCAGCAGTCCCGCCCATATCCGCTCCTACGAGCAGTACGTC.

This rearrangement joins TRBV27 to TRBJ2-2; TRBD1 aligns across 10 bases. Losses at the gene ends were 1 base for V and 6 bases for J; bases not matched to a gene: 5. The CDR3 has 16 amino acids. In germline, CDR1 is MNHEY, CDR2 SMNVEV (reference sequence). The CDR3 loop reads CASSLWRTGGSGELFF. Written as DNA, the CDR3 is TGTGCCAGCAGTTTATGGCGGACAGGGGGTTCCGGGGAGCTGTTTTTT.

This clone was recorded only once. V is TRBV13 and J is TRBJ2-2; D assignment may be TRBD1 or TRBD2 (5 bases each). Trimming removed 6 bases from V and 6 bases from J, with 14 bases in between. There are 14 residues in the CDR3. Per germline, CDR1 PRHDT and CDR2 FYEKMQ (reference sequence). CDR3 amino acids: CASRPGPRAGELFF. CDR3 DNA sequence: TGTGCCAGCAGGCCGGGACCAAGGGCCGGGGAGCTGTTTTTT.

The rearrangement joins TRBV7-3 to TRBJ2-5; a possible D gene is TRBD2 (6 bases). The V and J ends lost 1 base and 1 base respectively, with 10 bases between them. The CDR3 length is 15 residues. Germline-derived CDR1 and CDR2 are SGHTA and FQGTGA. This CDR3 reads CASSLSGTSQETQYF. The CDR3 nucleotides read TGTGCCAGCAGCTTAAGTGGGACTTCCCAAGAGACCCAGTACTTC.

The chain couples TRBV29-1 to TRBJ2-5; 10 bases fit TRBD2. Germline values: CDR1 SQVTM, CDR2 ANQGSEA. The length of the CDR3 is 14 residues. The junction had 8 bases not matched to a gene; V was cut back by 6 bases and J by 4 bases. CDR3 residues: CSVKKRGGSETQYF. The DNA for the CDR3 is TGCAGCGTGAAAAAGCGGGGGGGCTCAGAGACCCAGTACTTC.

This chain connects TRBV4-2 to TRBJ1-2; no clear D gene. The V gene lost 1 base and the J gene lost 0 bases, with 15 bases spanning the gap. Per the germline V gene, CDR1 is LGHNA and CDR2 is YNFKEQ. This CDR3 comprises 17 residues. The CDR3 loop is CASSQGTVELANYGYTF. CDR3 nucleotide sequence: TGTGCCAGCAGCCAAGGAACGGTCGAGTTAGCTAACTATGGCTACACCTTC.

CDR3 sequence: CASSPPVSYEQYF. Written as DNA, the CDR3 is TGTGCCAGCTCACCACCCGTATCCTACGAGCAGTACTTC. The rearrangement uses TRBV18 and TRBJ2-7; D gene ambiguous. CDR3 length: 13 residues. Per germline, CDR1 KGHSH and CDR2 LQKENI. Trimming shortened V by 0 bases and J by 1 base, and 4 bases separated the two germline ends.

The chain carries TRBV2 and TRBJ2-5; D is ambiguous. The CDR3 runs 15 residues. Germline V gene sequence: CDR1 SNHLY, CDR2 FYNNEI. Trimming left V 7 bases short and J 0 bases short, with 15 bases between. CDR3 nucleotide sequence: TGTGCCAGCAAGACAAGGTCAAACCACCAAGAGACCCAGTACTTC. This sequence encodes CASKTRSNHQETQYF.

The rearrangement uses TRBV6-1 and TRBJ2-3; the match to TRBD1 covers 7 bases. The ends lost 6 bases at V and 0 bases at J; junction bases unmatched: 3. CDR1 MNHNS and CDR2 SASEGT come from the germline V gene. The CDR3 runs to 14 residues. CDR3 protein: CASSQGVSTDTQYF. The CDR3 DNA follows: TGTGCCAGCAGCCAGGGGGTTAGCACAGATACGCAGTATTTT.

The gene calls are TRBV28 and TRBJ2-1, with D perhaps matching TRBD2 (5 bases). CDR1 is MDHEN and CDR2 is SYDVKM in the germline V gene. With 8 bases removed from V and 4 bases from J, the gap between germline ends came to 21 bases. CDR3 length: 16 residues. The chain's CDR3 is CASPPRRVGVYNEQFF. The CDR3 region has the DNA TGTGCCAGCCCCCCGAGGCGGGTGGGTGTATACAATGAGCAGTTCTTC.

The chain employs TRBV19 and TRBJ2-1, with 9 bases matching TRBD2. V shed 4 bases and J 13 bases; nucleotides not matched to a gene: 8. CDR1 and CDR2 (germline): LNHDA, SQIVND (reference sequence). The CDR3 covers 13 residues. CDR3 in DNA: TGTGCCAGTAGTACCCCCGAACTAGCGGGTCAGTTCTTC. Its protein is CASSTPELAGQFF.

Only one count was recorded for this clone. This chain connects TRBV2 to TRBJ2-3; 10 positions match TRBD1. The germline gives CDR1 SNHLY, CDR2 FYNNEI. The ends lost 3 bases at V and 7 bases at J; junction bases unmatched: 13. The CDR3 totals 17 residues. CDR3 coding DNA: TGTGCCAGCAGTGAGAGGGAGACAGGGGGCGCGGGTTATACGCAGTATTTT. Translated: CASSERETGGAGYTQYF.

The genes are TRBV6-1 and TRBJ2-3; no clear D gene. Trimming cost V 0 bases and J 5 bases, with 3 bases left between them. The CDR3 sequence is 12 residues long. Germline-derived CDR1 and CDR2 are MNHNS and SASEGT. The CDR3 coding sequence is TGTGCCAGCAGTGAAGCATTAGATACGCAGTATTTT. Residues: CASSEALDTQYF.

The CDR3 DNA follows: TGTGCCTGGAGTCCCCCTGGGGGGTACAATGAGCAGTTCTTC. Translation gives CAWSPPGGYNEQFF. V usage is TRBV30 and J usage is TRBJ2-1, with a tentative D call TRBD2 (6 bases). In germline, CDR1 is GTSNPN, CDR2 SVGIG (reference sequence). The CDR3 covers 14 residues. Between the trimmed V and J ends, which lost 2 bases and 4 bases, there was a span of 12 bases. Full variable domain (missing parts from reference TRBV30 and TRBJ2-1): SQTIHQWPATLVQPVGSPLSLECTVEGTSNPNLYWYRQAAGRGLQLLFYSVGIGQISSEVPQNLSASRPQDRQFILSSKKLLLSDSGFYLCAWSPPGGYNEQFFGPGTRLTVL.

V gene TRBV11-1 combines with J gene TRBJ2-5; D perhaps matches TRBD1 (6 bases). The CDR3 contains 15 residues. The V gene lost 5 bases and the J gene lost 5 bases, with 18 bases spanning the gap. Germline lookup yields CDR1 SGHAT and CDR2 FQDESV (reference sequence). This chain's CDR3 is CASSPSGQSEETQYF. DNA of the CDR3: TGTGCCAGCAGCCCTTCTGGACAGTCTGAGGAGACCCAGTACTTC.

The chain is built from TRBV11-1 and TRBJ2-1; 9 bases fit TRBD2. V shed 3 bases, J shed 3 bases, and the junction held 6 bases outside the gene matches. CDR3 length: 16 amino acids. Germline loops: CDR1 SGHAT, CDR2 FQDESV (reference sequence). The CDR3 reads CASSFSSSGVYNEQFF. The DNA of the CDR3 is TGTGCCAGCAGCTTCAGCTCTAGCGGGGTCTACAATGAGCAGTTCTTC.

This chain joins TRBV5-4 and TRBJ2-5; D is possibly TRBD2 (7 bases). The CDR3 runs 16 residues. The germline gives CDR1 SGHNT, CDR2 YYREEE (reference sequence). V gave up 0 bases and J gave up 5 bases, with 17 bases separating them. In nucleotides, the CDR3 is TGTGCCAGCAGCTTGGGTGGCGGGGGCGCGGGGGAGACCCAGTACTTC. This encodes CASSLGGGGAGETQYF.

The J gene is TRBJ2-5, the V gene TRBV7-2; D remains unclear. The CDR3 sequence is 14 residues long. Germline CDR1 reads SGHTA; CDR2 reads FQGNSA. V gave up 1 base and J gave up 2 bases, with 8 bases separating them. DNA for the CDR3: TGTGCCAGCAGCTTAGGAGGCCATCAAGAGACCCAGTACTTC. It encodes CASSLGGHQETQYF. The full variable domain, with the rest looked up from reference TRBV7-2 and TRBJ2-5, is GAGVSQSPSNKVTEKGKDVELRCDPISGHTALYWYRQSLGQGLEFLIYFQGNSAPDKSGLPSDRFSAERTGGSVSTLTIQRTQQEDSAVYLCASSLGGHQETQYFGPGTRLLVL.

This clone occurred once. The chain combines TRBV29-1 with TRBJ1-1; unclear D gene. The CDR3 covers 13 residues. From germline, CDR1 is SQVTM and CDR2 ANQGSEA. V dropped 3 bases and J dropped 7 bases, with 15 bases sitting between them. As DNA, the CDR3 is TGCAGCGTTGAGGGCAGGTCGCGGGTTGAAGCTTTCTTT. Translated, it gives CSVEGRSRVEAFF.

The rearrangement joins TRBV4-1 to TRBJ1-2; D ambiguous. This CDR3 contains 14 residues. The V gene's germline CDR1 is MGHRA and CDR2 YSYEKL. V lost 3 bases, J lost 4 bases, and 12 bases lay in between. As DNA, the CDR3 is TGCGCCAGCAGCCAGTCTCCTGTAATCTATGGCTACACCTTC. This translates into CASSQSPVIYGYTF.

The rearrangement uses TRBV5-4 and TRBJ2-2, with D possibly TRBD1 on 5 matching bases. This CDR3 has 15 residues. The V end lost 0 bases, the J end lost 0 bases, and 6 bases lay between the germline ends. Germline V lookup: CDR1 SGHNT, CDR2 YYREEE (reference sequence). CDR3 sequence reads: CASSLAQANTGELFF. The CDR3 nucleotides read TGTGCCAGCAGCTTGGCACAGGCGAACACCGGGGAGCTGTTTTTT. The whole variable domain, filled in from reference TRBV5-4 and TRBJ2-2, reads ETGVTQSPTHLIKTRGQQVTLRCSSQSGHNTVSWYQQALGQGPQFIFQYYREEENGRGNFPPRFSGLQFPNYSSELNVNALELDDSALYLCASSLAQANTGELFFGEGSRLTVL.

This clone was picked up a small number of times. The chain has TRBV28 and TRBJ1-2; TRBD1 agrees at 7 bases. Germline-derived CDR1 and CDR2 are MDHEN and SYDVKM. Trimming at V came to 5 bases and at J to 3 bases, leaving 6 bases not matched to a gene. The CDR3 has 14 residues. The CDR3 loop reads CASSIGQDDYGYTF. The CDR3 DNA reads TGTGCCAGCAGTATAGGACAGGACGACTATGGCTACACCTTC.

In nucleotides, the CDR3 is TGCGCCAGCAGCCCCGGAAGGGTCTCCTACGAGCAGTACTTC. The encoded protein is CASSPGRVSYEQYF. The chain combines TRBV5-1 with TRBJ2-7; no clear D gene. Trimming removed 4 bases at V and 0 bases at J, with 11 bases between. This CDR3 spans 14 amino acids. The germline V gene encodes CDR1 SGHRS and CDR2 YFSETQ.

The V gene is TRBV5-1, the J gene TRBJ2-3, with a tentative D call TRBD2 (7 bases). The CDR3 contains 16 residues. V lost 5 bases and J 1 base, leaving 17 bases between the germline ends. CDR1 and CDR2 (germline): SGHRS, YFSETQ. DNA of the CDR3: TGCGCCAGCAGTCTACCGGGGGGCGCTGGCACAGATACGCAGTATTTT. Encoded protein: CASSLPGGAGTDTQYF.

V gene TRBV5-4 combines with J gene TRBJ1-1, with a possible D match to TRBD1 (6 bases). V lost 4 bases, J lost 6 bases, and 16 bases lay in between. Germline CDR1 is SGHNT and CDR2 is YYREEE (reference sequence). The CDR3 has 14 residues. The CDR3 bases are TGTGCCAGCAGCGGTAACAGGGTAGGTGCTGAAGCTTTCTTT. This codes for CASSGNRVGAEAFF.